Below, 25 T cell receptor beta chains from the same sample are listed, as sequenced in a study of blood T cells in healthy people across ages (dated by TCRdb to between 2014 and 2017). Libraries were built with 5' RACE. The instrument given in TCRdb is Illumina HiSeq 2500. A second PCR of roughly 7 to 11 cycles was performed with a sample-barcoded 5' primer and a J-beta primer mix. TCRdb reran the public reads through fastp at Q25 and MiXCR, keeping productive beta chains. Each CDR3 protein appears once, grouped with its most common genes and DNA. The sample includes some 640,000 distinct CDR3 sequences, with approximately 30% observed a single time. About a sixth of the sample rests with the top ten. The specimen was blood. These receptors were taken from a woman of 80 years or more in good health.

In its sample, this clonotype was seen many times. V and J are TRBV5-4 and TRBJ1-1; the match to TRBD1 covers 7 bases. With 0 bases clipped from V and 0 bases from J, the junction kept 5 bases outside the gene matches. The CDR3 totals 16 residues. Germline V lookup: CDR1 SGHNT, CDR2 YYREEE (reference sequence). CDR3 protein: CASSLGSGQVNTEAFF. Written as DNA, the CDR3 is TGTGCCAGCAGCTTGGGTAGCGGACAGGTGAACACTGAAGCTTTCTTT.

In this sample, this clonotype turned up many times. The J gene is TRBJ2-5, the V gene TRBV15; D unresolved. The CDR3 spans 15 residues. V was cut by 0 bases and J by 4 bases, with 12 bases left in between. The germline gives CDR1 LNHNV, CDR2 YYDKDF (reference sequence). The CDR3, as DNA: TGTGCCACCAGCAGAGATGGGCCTCCATCAGAGACCCAGTACTTC. Amino acids: CATSRDGPPSETQYF.

This chain joins TRBV6-2 or TRBV6-3 and TRBJ1-5; unclear D gene. CDR3 length: 17 residues. CDR1 and CDR2 from the germline V gene are MNHEY and SVGEGT. The V end lost 6 bases, the J end lost 4 bases, and 22 bases lay between the germline ends. CDR3 sequence (DNA): TGTGCCAGCAGCCCCATTTTGCGGGCCACTTCTAATCAGCCCCAGCATTTT. Translated, it gives CASSPILRATSNQPQHF.

There are many counts of this clonotype. The J gene is TRBJ2-7, the V gene TRBV5-1; a weak D match, TRBD1 (6 bases). The length of the CDR3 is 12 residues. Per germline, CDR1 SGHRS and CDR2 YFSETQ. The V and J ends lost 5 bases and 6 bases respectively, with 12 bases between them. Here the CDR3 DNA reads TGCGCCAGCAGGCGTACAGGGCCCGAGCAGTACTTC. This encodes CASRRTGPEQYF.

This clonotype came up a few times. The V call is TRBV11-1, the J call TRBJ2-1; TRBD1 agrees at 9 bases. The CDR3 runs 17 residues. The V gene end was trimmed by 5 bases and the J gene end by 4 bases; junction bases not matched to a gene: 12. Germline V lookup: CDR1 SGHAT, CDR2 FQDESV (reference sequence). The CDR3 bases are TGTGCCAGCAGCCCCTCTGCTGGGACAGGGACTTACAATGAGCAGTTCTTC. It encodes CASSPSAGTGTYNEQFF.

The rearrangement links TRBV20-1 to TRBJ2-6; the D gene is possibly TRBD1 (6 bases). CDR3 length equals 16 residues. Deletions cut 4 bases from V and 0 bases from J, with 13 bases between. The germline V gene encodes CDR1 DFQATT and CDR2 SNEGSKA (reference sequence). CDR3 sequence reads: CSATTGASSGANVLTF. CDR3 sequence (DNA): TGCAGTGCTACGACAGGTGCAAGCTCTGGGGCCAACGTCCTGACTTTC.

There are many counts of this clonotype. The chain couples TRBV12-3 or TRBV12-4 to TRBJ1-1; TRBD1 agrees at 8 bases. The length of the CDR3 is 14 residues. Losses at the gene ends were 2 bases for V and 6 bases for J; bases not matched to a gene: 5. CDR3 residues: CASSLTGGSAEAFF. The CDR3, as DNA: TGTGCCAGCAGTTTAACAGGGGGTTCAGCTGAAGCTTTCTTT.

This clonotype is a singleton in its sample. A read error may be the cause here, since a much bigger clone is one base away. CDR3 in amino acids: CASSYGGARGEQYF. The CDR3 coding sequence is TGTGCCAGCAGCTACGGGGGGGCCAGGGGTGAGCAGTACTTC. This sequence joins TRBV7-2 and TRBJ2-5; 8 nucleotides line up with TRBD2. J gave up 11 bases and V 4 bases, and 12 bases lay outside the gene matches. From germline, CDR1 is SGHTA and CDR2 FQGNSA. There are 14 residues in the CDR3.

This clonotype came up many times. This chain joins TRBV5-4 and TRBJ2-3, with D hard to call. CDR1 is SGHNT and CDR2 is YYREEE in the germline V gene (reference sequence). The ends were cut back, 0 bases at V and 0 bases at J, with 11 bases in the middle. This CDR3 is 16 amino acids long. DNA of the CDR3: TGTGCCAGCAGCTTGGGGGCAGGTGCTAGCACAGATACGCAGTATTTT. Protein sequence: CASSLGAGASTDTQYF.

The rearrangement uses TRBV6-6 and TRBJ1-2; D is possibly TRBD1 (5 bases). Germline V lookup: CDR1 MNHNY, CDR2 SVGAGI (reference sequence). The V end lost 2 bases, the J end lost 6 bases, and 16 bases lay between the germline ends. This CDR3 has 15 amino acids. The CDR3 region is CASSYRDDSRDGYTF. CDR3 DNA sequence: TGTGCCAGCAGTTACAGGGATGACAGCCGCGATGGCTACACCTTC.

This clonotype was observed at least ten times. This sequence joins TRBV4-3 and TRBJ1-2, with D uncertain. Germline V gene lookup returns CDR1 LGHNA and CDR2 YSLEER. The V and J ends lost 0 bases and 10 bases respectively, with 6 bases between them. There are 11 residues in the CDR3. CDR3 region: CASSQESHYTF. CDR3 bases: TGCGCCAGCAGCCAAGAGAGTCACTACACCTTC.

This clonotype was picked up many times. The J gene is TRBJ1-2, the V gene TRBV5-5; D gene unclear. Looked up from germline, CDR1 is SGHKS and CDR2 is YYEKEE (reference sequence). This CDR3 is built from 13 residues. Between the trimmed V and J ends, which lost 0 bases and 5 bases, there was a span of 8 bases. The CDR3 loop reads CASSLADLYGYTF. The CDR3, as DNA: TGTGCCAGCAGCTTGGCCGACTTGTATGGCTACACCTTC.

This chain uses TRBV29-1 with TRBJ1-3, with a possible D match to TRBD1 (5 bases). The CDR3 totals 14 residues. Trimming stripped 3 bases from V and 5 bases from J, with 14 bases between. Germline loops: CDR1 SQVTM, CDR2 ANQGSEA. The DNA for the CDR3 is TGCAGCGTTGATGAGAGGCAGGGCAGAAACACCATATATTTT. This codes for CSVDERQGRNTIYF.

On this clonotype: A much larger clone lies a single base off, so this may be a read error. The chain employs TRBV6-2 or TRBV6-3 and TRBJ2-1; D remains ambiguous. The CDR3 covers 16 residues. Germline V gene lookup returns CDR1 MNHEY and CDR2 SVGEGT. Trimming removed 6 bases at V and 10 bases at J, with 25 bases between. The CDR3 DNA follows: TGTGCCAGCAGGCGCCACCAGAGGCGGCTAACCTACGAGCAGTTCTTC. Its protein is CASRRHQRRLTYEQFF.

V gene TRBV5-4 combines with J gene TRBJ2-5, with TRBD2 identical over 12 bases. The V gene end was trimmed by 0 bases and the J gene end by 11 bases; junction bases not matched to a gene: 14. The CDR3 loop spans 17 amino acids. Germline CDR1 and CDR2: SGHNT and YYREEE (reference sequence). The CDR3 region is CASSLARSSGGVEEQYF. The CDR3 DNA sequence: TGTGCCAGCAGCTTGGCGCGGTCTAGCGGGGGGGTAGAGGAGCAGTACTTC.

This clonotype appeared a few times. This chain joins TRBV5-1 and TRBJ1-1; TRBD1 might be the D (5 bases). Trimming removed 0 bases at V and 0 bases at J, with 15 bases between. The length of the CDR3 is 17 residues. The germline gives CDR1 SGHRS, CDR2 YFSETQ. The CDR3 DNA reads as TGCGCCAGCAGCTTGGAGGTCGGGGGGAGAATGAACACTGAAGCTTTCTTT. Amino acid sequence: CASSLEVGGRMNTEAFF. The whole variable domain, filled in from reference TRBV5-1 and TRBJ1-1, reads KAGVTQTPRYLIKTRGQQVTLSCSPISGHRSVSWYQQTPGQGLQFLFEYFSETQRNKGNFPGRFSGRQFSNSRSEMNVSTLELGDSALYLCASSLEVGGRMNTEAFFGQGTRLTVV.

The chain employs TRBV7-2 and TRBJ2-3, with TRBD2 identical over 12 bases. Germline V lookup: CDR1 SGHTA, CDR2 FQGNSA. V was clipped by 5 bases and J by 2 bases; unmatched bases: 8. The CDR3 has 17 amino acids. The CDR3 region has the DNA TGTGCCAGCAGCCTACTAGGACTAGCGGGACTCACAGATACGCAGTATTTT. Its translation: CASSLLGLAGLTDTQYF.

This clonotype was detected only a few times. The chain couples TRBV7-2 to TRBJ1-6; TRBD1 might be the D (5 bases). The CDR3 length is 14 residues. V dropped 5 bases and J dropped 12 bases, with 17 bases sitting between them. The V gene's germline CDR1 is SGHTA and CDR2 FQGNSA. The CDR3 nucleotides are TGTGCCAGCAGCGGCCGGGACTCCAGACGACCCCTCCACTTT. Amino acids: CASSGRDSRRPLHF.

With regard to this clonotype: Here the CDR3 omits its conserved ending phenylalanine or tryptophan, so a read error is the likely source. The chain recombines TRBV27 with TRBJ2-1, with D perhaps TRBD1 (6 bases). This CDR3 comprises 13 residues. Germline V gene lookup returns CDR1 MNHEY and CDR2 SMNVEV (reference sequence). Trimming removed 3 bases at V and 7 bases at J, with 10 bases between. CDR3 loop: CASSLARGNEQFC. CDR3 bases: TGTGCCAGCAGTTTGGCCAGGGGTAATGAGCAGTTCTGC.

This clonotype has ten or more counts. The CDR3 sequence is CASSQDRARYEQYF. In DNA form, the CDR3 reads TGCGCCAGCAGCCAAGATCGGGCGCGATACGAGCAGTACTTC. The chain couples TRBV4-1 to TRBJ2-7; no definite D call. The V and J ends lost 0 bases and 4 bases respectively, with 10 bases between them. The germline V gene encodes CDR1 MGHRA and CDR2 YSYEKL. The CDR3 has 14 amino acids.

The V and J genes are TRBV11-2 and TRBJ2-3, with D possibly TRBD1 on 6 matching bases. The CDR3 is made up of 15 amino acids. Germline lookup yields CDR1 SGHAT and CDR2 FQNNGV. Trimming cost V 4 bases and J 1 base, with 12 bases left between them. The CDR3 reads CASSYYRDGTDTQYF. CDR3 in DNA: TGTGCCAGCAGCTACTACAGGGATGGCACAGATACGCAGTATTTT.

About this clonotype: A clone one base away is much larger, so this may be a read error. The CDR3 sequence is CASSLLGGRYEQYF. CDR3 in DNA: TGTGCCAGCAGCTTATTAGGGGGACGCTACGAGCAGTACTTC. V and J are TRBV7-6 and TRBJ2-4; D is perhaps TRBD1 (6 bases). TRBJ2-7 matches the DNA end more closely, so the J call is doubtful. The CDR3 totals 14 residues. Germline V lookup: CDR1 SGHVS, CDR2 FNYEAQ.

This clonotype was counted at least ten times. This chain joins TRBV7-3 and TRBJ2-1; 8 positions agree with TRBD1. The CDR3 spans 15 residues. CDR1 is SGHTA, CDR2 FQGTGA, per germline. The V and J ends lost 5 bases and 6 bases, in that order; junction bases with no gene match: 9. CDR3 loop: CASSPSSGTGNEQFF. CDR3 sequence (DNA): TGTGCCAGCAGCCCCTCCTCAGGGACAGGCAATGAGCAGTTCTTC.

In its sample, this clonotype was seen a few times. V and J are TRBV29-1 and TRBJ1-5; no firm D call. Germline-derived CDR1 and CDR2 are SQVTM and ANQGSEA. The CDR3 is 12 amino acids. The germline V and J ends were trimmed by 5 bases and 2 bases, with 7 bases remaining between them. For the CDR3, the DNA is TGCAGCGTTTCGGAGGGCAATCAGCCCCAGCATTTT. Its protein is CSVSEGNQPQHF.

This clonotype was recorded at least ten times. The genes are TRBV5-6 and TRBJ2-4; D is possibly TRBD1 (6 bases). The CDR3 consists of 17 residues. The V end was cut by 3 bases, the J end by 0 bases, with 16 bases between. CDR1 is SGHDT and CDR2 is YYEEEE in the germline V gene. The CDR3 region has the DNA TGTGCCAGCAGCTGGGACGCAGGGGCACTAGCCAAAAACATTCAGTACTTC. Translation: CASSWDAGALAKNIQYF.